This TCR beta chain emerged from a study of blood T cell repertoires in COVID-19 (TCRdb year 2020). Some background on the complete study: The collaborator samples originated in the United States, Italy and Spain and spanned the acute and convalescent phases of COVID-19. The dataset comprised deeply sampled blood TCRbeta repertoires from subjects exposed to, actively infected with, or recovered from COVID-19. A de-identified subject ID, COVID-19 status, age in years and sex were almost always included in the sample metadata. The repertoires were released in a freely available public database meant as a resource for research on the immune response to SARS-CoV-2. The samples were drawn from two sources: the first 160 participants of the ongoing ImmuneRACE study, and 950 to 1,500 subjects contributed by 6 global collaborators. The prospective study material was composed of cDNA or gDNA derived from T cells, B-cell-depleted T cells, or PBMCs. Where available, HLA class I and class II types were obtained from metadata supplied by the sample provider rather than from assay-based typing.

The immunoSEQ Assay, a bias-controlled multiplex PCR, was used to amplify TCRbeta CDR3 regions from genomic DNA. The authors' analysis ran thus. Nucleated cell counts per sample were estimated from amplification of reference gene primers within the assay. Sequence reads were collapsed and filtered to measure the absolute abundance of every unique TCRbeta CDR3 rearrangement. For each sample, productive Simpson clonality was calculated as the square root of Simpson's diversity index over productive rearrangements. TCRdb stores this immuneACCESS table with in-frame sequences only. Part of the clones is absent; in the studies checked, under half of the shortfall reflects unresolved V genes, and no reason is known for the rest. D and trimming were read from the DNA, whereas the V and J calls and clone size are those reported in that table. This sample gives roughly 190,000 clones in total; 86% of them show up just once. Of the sample, around 3.5% is held by the ten largest clones.

The collaborating institutions used their own protocols to collect whole blood in K2EDTA tubes. For TCRbeta analysis, collaborators shipped samples in one of three forms: frozen whole blood, isolated PBMCs, or DNA extracted from either of those sample types. The study at large found these results: The quantity of clinical and demographic metadata differed by source and by participant and was supplied without curation.

V and J lose 0 bases and 7 bases, and a span of 10 bases separates them. CDR1 and CDR2 (GTSNPN, SVGIG) derive from the germline V gene (reference sequence). From the cysteine through the phenylalanine, the CDR3 covers 12 amino acids. Of the read, only the CDR3 DNA is kept; its 36 bases are in frame from base 1. A word on this clone: There is no known antigen for this receptor. Base qualities are not provided; no much larger clone lies one nucleotide away.

The chain is assembled from TRBV30 and TRBJ2-7, with the D gene call left open. This clonotype was obtained from a man between 65 and 80 years old with acute or convalescent COVID-19. Material: peripheral blood. The CDR3 is CAWSVGGGEQYF. The sequenced DNA is TGTGCCTGGAGTGTAGGCGGTGGGGAGCAGTACTTC.